The rows below give T cell receptor beta chains drawn from one sample of a study of Ad26.COV2.S vaccination and SARS-CoV-2 variants. Clones were sequenced by immunoSEQ multiplex PCR, and TCRdb holds only the in-frame ones, with some missing. Of 250,000 to 300,000 clones listed, 80% to 90% are singletons. The sample here was peripheral blood, taken in a trial of Ad26.COV2.S vaccine versus placebo. These TCRs come from a person aged 18 to 59 who received the Ad26.COV2.S COVID-19 vaccine or a placebo. Both conserved end residues are part of each CDR3.

CDR3	J	V
CASSLVSGAVGGYGYTF	TRBJ1-2	TRBV7-2
CASSSQRGTLRGTGELFF	TRBJ2-2	TRBV27
CASRPPRDRSYGEQYF	TRBJ2-7	TRBV12-2
CASSHGEETQAFF	TRBJ1-1	TRBV5-1
CAWSPITDTQYF	TRBJ2-3	TRBV30
CASSEALYEQYF	TRBJ2-7	TRBV2
CASSPPLYEQYF	TRBJ2-7	TRBV7-2
CASSGGTGSLMYNSPLHF	TRBJ1-6	TRBV2
CASSQAGTVYEQYF	TRBJ2-7	TRBV7-2
CAWTRTGEAFF	TRBJ1-1	TRBV30
CASSPRYGKETQYF	TRBJ2-5	TRBV7-2
CASSPGNQPQHF	TRBJ1-5	TRBV12-3/TRBV12-4
CSVEERSGANYGYTF	TRBJ1-2	TRBV29-1
CASSSGALREETQYF	TRBJ2-5	TRBV5-1
CASSLSRAYEQYF	TRBJ2-7	TRBV27
CASSQAGREAYGYTF	TRBJ1-2	TRBV4-3
CASSESGTRRGNTIYF	TRBJ1-3	TRBV19
CASSLDGYTEAFF	TRBJ1-1	TRBV7-9
CASSIDRLTLGTDTQYF	TRBJ2-3	TRBV19
CAMKDRGGNTIYF	TRBJ1-3	TRBV12-3/TRBV12-4
CATSNGTSNPYEQYF	TRBJ2-7	TRBV24-1
CASSLDPGLAGGREQYF	TRBJ2-7	TRBV11-3
CASSLGYLDRGAEQYF	TRBJ2-7	TRBV11-2
CASSPLQGGMNTEAFF	TRBJ1-1	TRBV18
CATSRGSREKLFF	TRBJ1-4	TRBV15
CASSINLANEAFF	TRBJ1-1	TRBV19
CASSLLGEVHGELFF	TRBJ2-2	TRBV11-2
CASSSNLRVGYTF	TRBJ1-2	TRBV11-2
CASSNRGSGELFF	TRBJ2-2	TRBV11-3
CASSLTSGTNLYEQYF	TRBJ2-7	TRBV6-5
CASRRTGIYGYTF	TRBJ1-2	TRBV6-5
CASSLEEGLAAYNEQFF	TRBJ2-1	TRBV7-8
CASSPTPTGRGEKLFF	TRBJ1-4	TRBV18
CASRTSGGGEQFF	TRBJ2-1	TRBV2
CASSRAGGSYNEQFF	TRBJ2-1	TRBV25-1
CATTRTDTQYF	TRBJ2-3	TRBV7-9
CASSSFGPGELFF	TRBJ2-2	TRBV10-2
CASSLVQGRQPQHF	TRBJ1-5	TRBV7-2
CASSPQRSTDTQYF	TRBJ2-3	TRBV18
CAWSPMGIYGYTF	TRBJ1-2	TRBV30
CAWSPGQGVIDTQYF	TRBJ2-3	TRBV30
CASSPGAVASGNYGYTF	TRBJ1-2	TRBV18